Shown below are 5 T cell receptor beta chains from a single sample sequenced in a study of PD-1 blockade in classical Hodgkin lymphoma. TCRdb keeps only in-frame clones here, not all; method: immunoSEQ multiplex PCR. Among tens of thousands of clones, roughly nine tenths were seen once, and the ten largest hold about 2.9%. As to time point: cycle 4 day 1 (C4D1), after less than 7 weeks of nivolumab. Every one of the patients relapsed after autologous stem cell transplantation (brentuximab vedotin exposure was variable). The material sequenced was peripheral blood mononuclear cells (PBMCs), taken before the fourth cycle of nivolumab. The receptors derive from a human donor with classical Hodgkin lymphoma.

The CDR3 loop reads CASSLDRWGGVFEQFF. CDR3 coding DNA: TGTGCCAGCAGCTTAGATCGGTGGGGGGGCGTTTTTGAGCAGTTCTTC. The chain couples TRBV11-2 to TRBJ2-1; possibly TRBD2 for D (7 bases). Germline loops: CDR1 SGHAT, CDR2 FQNNGV. This CDR3 has 16 amino acids. V was trimmed by 0 bases and J by 9 bases, leaving 18 bases between them. Combining the CDR3 with reference TRBV11-2 and TRBJ2-1 gives the whole variable domain EAGVAQSPRYKIIEKRQSVAFWCNPISGHATLYWYQQILGQGPKLLIQFQNNGVVDDSQLPKDRFSAERLKGVDSTLKIQPAKLEDSAVYLCASSLDRWGGVFEQFFGPGTRLTVL.

The chain links TRBV6-4 to TRBJ2-2, with 8 bases that match TRBD1. V gave up 4 bases and J gave up 1 base; unmatched junction bases: 2. The CDR3 consists of 15 residues. Germline CDR1 is MRHNA and CDR2 is SNTAGT. CDR3 sequence reads: CASSAGQENTGELFF. The CDR3 bases are TGTGCCAGCAGTGCGGGACAGGAGAACACCGGGGAGCTGTTTTTT.

The J gene is TRBJ1-4, the V gene TRBV5-1; 10 bases fit TRBD1. V shed 4 bases, J shed 3 bases, and the junction held 6 bases outside the gene matches. Germline V gene sequence: CDR1 SGHRS, CDR2 YFSETQ. CDR3 length: 16 residues. The chain's CDR3 is CASSTRQGASNEKLFF. CDR3 DNA sequence: TGCGCCAGCAGCACCAGACAGGGGGCGTCTAATGAAAAACTGTTTTTT.

The chain uses TRBV7-8 and TRBJ2-1; 10 nucleotides agree with TRBD2. The CDR3 is 15 amino acids. With 2 bases clipped from V and 5 bases from J, the junction kept 3 bases outside the gene matches. Germline CDR1 SGHVS, CDR2 FQNEAQ. The CDR3 bases are TGTGCCAGCAGCTTAAGCGGGGGGGCCGACAATGAGCAGTTCTTC. The encoded protein is CASSLSGGADNEQFF.

The rearrangement joins TRBV11-2 to TRBJ2-5; D uncertain. Trimming shortened V by 3 bases and J by 2 bases, and 10 bases separated the two germline ends. CDR3 length: 14 residues. The germline V gene encodes CDR1 SGHAT and CDR2 FQNNGV. Written as DNA, the CDR3 is TGTGCCAGCAGCTTTCTTTCGGTTCAAGAGACCCAGTACTTC. It is translated as CASSFLSVQETQYF.